These 5 T cell receptor beta chains share one sample of origin, sequenced in a study of T cells in women clearing cervical HPV infection. Method: immunoSEQ multiplex PCR; TCRdb's copy keeps in-frame clones and lacks some. This specimen shows about 31,000 clones; the ten leading clones hold 7.5% to 10%. Sequencing input: blood buffy coat. These receptors came from a woman aged 18 to 69 with a cervical HPV16 infection that either progressed to CIN3+ or cleared (not recorded which).

The sequenced part of the CDR3 DNA is TGTGCCAGCTCACCCCGGGACACTTACCAAGAGACG. This translates into CASSPRDTYQET. The complete CDR3 sequence is CASSPRDTYQETQYF. This rearrangement joins TRBV18 to TRBJ2-3, with D possibly matching TRBD1 (6 bases). The read ends 3 residues early relative to the CDR3; the germline J gene fills the gap. Germline CDR1 KGHSH, CDR2 LQKENI. The CDR3 totals 15 residues.

Worth noting for this clone: The read gets to within 3 residues of the CDR3 end, and the germline J gene fills in the rest. V and J are TRBV2 and TRBJ1-2; TRBD1 agrees at 10 bases. There are 14 residues in the CDR3. Germline values: CDR1 SNHLY, CDR2 FYNNEI. CDR3: CASSGRQGARGYTF. The sequenced CDR3 bases are TGTGCCAGCAGTGGACGACAGGGGGCCCGGGGC. Filled out from reference TRBV2 and TRBJ1-2, the complete variable domain reads EPEVTQTPSHQVTQMGQEVILRCVPISNHLYFYWYRQILGQKVEFLVSFYNNEISEKSEIFDDQFSVERPDGSNFTLKIRSTKLEDSAMYFCASSGRQGARGYTFGSGTRLTVV.

Concerning this clone itself: The read halts 3 residues ahead of the CDR3 end, with the missing end drawn from the germline J gene. The chain uses TRBV20-1 and TRBJ2-7, with TRBD1 identical over 11 bases. The CDR3 is 17 amino acids. Losses at the gene ends were 1 base for V and 5 bases for J; bases not matched to a gene: 13. Germline values: CDR1 DFQATT, CDR2 SNEGSKA (reference sequence). CDR3 bases read: TGCAGTGCTAGAGTACCCCGGGACAGGGGGTCAGTAGACGAG. This translates into CSARVPRDRGSVDE. The whole CDR3 protein reads CSARVPRDRGSVDEQYF.

A remark on this clone: Read sequence stops 3 residues before the CDR3 end, and the germline J gene provides the missing end. V is TRBV5-1 and J is TRBJ1-6, with 9 positions matching TRBD1. The J segment lost 9 bases and the V segment lost 2 bases, leaving 3 bases of the junction unmatched. Looked up from germline, CDR1 is SGHRS and CDR2 is YFSETQ. The CDR3 totals 14 residues. The covered CDR3 bases are TGCGCCAGCAGCTTCGAACAGGGGGCTTCACCC. This codes for CASSFEQGASP. The entire CDR3 reads CASSFEQGASPLHF.

CDR3 residues: CASTGNRGSGANVLTF. CDR3 bases read: TGTGCCAGCACTGGGAACCGGGGCTCTGGGGCCAACGTC. The chain couples TRBV2 to TRBJ2-6; D perhaps matches TRBD2 (5 bases). The read terminates 3 residues ahead of where the CDR3 ends, so the germline J gene completes it. Trimming cost V 7 bases and J 0 bases, with 13 bases left between them. Germline V lookup: CDR1 SNHLY, CDR2 FYNNEI. The CDR3 runs 16 residues.